Given below is one T cell receptor beta chain in context. The antigen this receptor binds is unknown. Base qualities are not at hand, and no much larger clone is one base apart. Interpreted using the paper, the time point label stands for: cells obtained before transplantation from donor or recipient. CD3+CD4+ and CD3+CD8+ populations were FACS-sorted from unstimulated pre-transplant donor and recipient cells taken from spleen or lymph nodes. Its CDR3 holds 14 amino acids, cysteine through phenylalanine. Of all the DNA, just the CDR3 is kept, 42 bases in frame from base 1. The germline V gene provides CDR1 SQVTM and CDR2 ANQGSEA. Unmatched junction bases come to 7, with V trimmed by 6 bases and J by 2 bases. The library was built by means of the immunoSEQ multiplex PCR assay. In most patients, genomic DNA was isolated using the Qiagen DNeasy Blood and Tissue Kit and sent frozen to Adaptive Biotechnologies for TCR sequencing. For most patients, genomic DNA was subjected to high-throughput TCR-beta CDR3 sequencing by Adaptive Biotechnologies. Per the authors' processing: TCR sequencing data were retrieved from Adaptive's ImmunoSEQ software for more than 15 patients, whereas three other patients were processed with MiXCR and VDJtools. CD4 versus CD8 sorting errors were corrected by removing sequences found in both subsets at a frequency ratio below 5:1. CDR3 nucleotide sequences shared between donor and recipient were removed because their origin could not be assigned. Alloreactive clones required at least 2-fold expansion over unstimulated cells and minimum CFSE-low frequency of 0.002% (template counts) or 0.001% (read counts). Clones were considered mappable if detected in sequenced pre-transplant spleen, lymph node, or MLR CFSE-low populations of the donor or recipient. Cumulative frequency of alloreactive clones was calculated as a percentage of all sequences weighted by copy number. TCRdb obtained this table from immuneACCESS and retained in-frame rearrangements with V and J assigned. These tables miss some clones; where compared with another copy, unresolved V genes account for less than half of the shortfall, and the remainder is unexplained. V and J calls and clone size are as listed in that table; D and trimming were resolved from the DNA. The table for this sample lists around 97,000 clones; roughly 93% of them were counted only once. More than 0.9% of the sample comes from the top ten.

This sample is part of a study of graft-versus-host responses after intestinal transplantation (dated by TCRdb to about 2021). Background on the whole study: Recipients received multivisceral, liver-intestinal, or isolated intestinal transplants. Alloreactive clones were identified by sequencing pre-transplant mixed lymphocyte reaction products and comparing them with unstimulated pre-transplant donor and recipient T cells. Samples from three later patients were sequenced in-house on an Illumina MiSeq with MiXCR processing rather than by the commercial service. A peak of at least 4% donor T cells among recipient peripheral blood mononuclear cells was the definition used for donor T cell macrochimerism. After intestinal transplantation, graft-versus-host and host-versus-graft alloreactive T cell clones in the graft, circulation and bone marrow were tracked using bulk TCR-beta CDR3 sequencing. Of the 20 to 25 intestinal transplant recipients enrolled in the cohort, one of whom was a retransplant, 3 patients without pretransplant specimens were excluded. Every recipient was given anti-thymocyte globulin induction, then maintenance tacrolimus and steroids for 3 to 4 years. Beyond this particular receptor, the publication reports: In patients with donor T cell macrochimerism, the allografts had high GvH to HvG T cell clonal ratios. The conclusions were limited by the relatively low number and heterogeneity of the intestinal transplant patients. Peak levels of circulating GvH clones were associated with declines in HvG clones early after transplant. GvH clones were found in recipient bone marrow, and some of the GvH clones appeared earlier in ileal mucosa or blood, which is consistent with an intestinal mucosal origin.

Recombination linked TRBV29-1 to TRBJ2-1, with 7 central nucleotides matching TRBD1. The starting material was unstimulated CD8+ T cells sorted from spleen or lymph node cells, obtained before intestinal transplant. The clonotype comes from a human donor who received an intestinal transplant. For the CDR3, the sequence is CSVPVQGAYNEQFF. The DNA is as follows: TGCAGCGTCCCTGTGCAGGGGGCCTACAATGAGCAGTTCTTC.